This T cell receptor (beta chain) emerged from a study of T cell changes during pregnancy in multiple sclerosis. The CDR3 consists of 14 residues. Some clones are missing from TCRdb's copy, which holds only in-frame ones; the method was immunoSEQ multiplex PCR. The sample lists roughly 38,000 clones; about nine tenths were seen once. The sequence derives from a female donor in good health, enrolled as a control in a pregnancy study. V usage is TRBV21-1 and J usage is TRBJ1-3; TRBD1, the table's D call, lacks a check against the DNA. TRBV21-1 is tagged as a pseudogene. The input for sequencing was peripheral blood, taken in the third trimester of pregnancy. The CDR3 sequence is CASAPGLQGDTIYF. CDR3 DNA sequence: TGTGCCAGCGCACCGGGTCTTCAAGGGGACACCATATATTTT.